A single T cell receptor beta chain is shown here with its context. Profiled with immunoSEQ multiplex PCR; TCRdb holds only in-frame clones, not every one. Among over 400,000 clones listed, 90% were seen once. The V and J ends lost 3 bases and 5 bases respectively, with 11 bases between them. The CDR3 extends over 14 amino acids. In germline, CDR1 is KGHSH, CDR2 LQKENI. This sample was taken from a study of Ad26.COV2.S vaccination and SARS-CoV-2 variants. Study background: Intramuscular Ad26.COV2.S doses were given once or twice, 56 days apart.

The treatment is: roughly 18 received Ad26.COV2.S at low or high dose, single or two shots; about 5 received placebo; per-sample allocation not given. Collection of the samples took place on day 63 after the first injection of vaccine or placebo. The vaccine antigen was prefusion-stabilized Wuhan SARS-CoV-2 spike. The chain couples TRBV18 to TRBJ1-5, with D hard to call. The TCR was taken from a person aged 18-65 years who received the Ad26.COV2.S COVID-19 vaccine or a placebo. Sequencing was performed on peripheral blood, taken in a trial of Ad26.COV2.S vaccine versus placebo. The CDR3 coding sequence is TGTGCCAGCTCACCGAGTGCCGATGATCAGCCCCAGCATTTT. Translated: CASSPSADDQPQHF.